This T cell receptor (beta chain) appears in the sequencing data of a study of immune evolution from preneoplasia to lung adenocarcinoma (dated by TCRdb to the early 2020s). About the investigation overall: The study combined immune gene expression, TCR sequencing and multiplex immunofluorescence to profile immune contexture across lung adenocarcinoma precursors and invasive adenocarcinoma. Resected precursor lesions (AAH, AIS, MIA) and invasive adenocarcinomas were compared with paired morphologically normal lung tissue. The sample size was set by how many specimens were available, not by a prior power calculation. Whole exome sequencing and methylation data from the same cohort of nodules were integrated with the immune data. The overall cohort was made up of 45 to 60 patients with pulmonary nodules who had surgical resection. TCR sequencing data came from over 40 patients. According to the study, some 100 samples went through TCR sequencing. Class I HLA alleles were inferred from exome data with POLYSOLVER, and allele-specific HLA loss was detected with LOHHLA. On the study overall, not on this receptor specifically: Because all patients came from Japan and China, whether the findings apply to Western populations was uncertain. Normal lung showed the highest clonality, whereas later-stage lesions appeared to have higher T cell density and diversity but lower clonality. The findings reflected association rather than direct causation, and larger cohorts with long-term follow-up and longitudinal biopsies were considered necessary. The highest top T cell clone frequencies were observed in normal lung, and a progressive decrease in top T cell clone frequencies appeared to occur from AAH through AIS, MIA and invasive adenocarcinoma.

Patients underwent resection in Japan or China between about 2014 and 2017. Two lung cancer pathologists independently reviewed H&E slides to confirm the histologic diagnosis of every case. DNA was isolated from FFPE tissue using the AllPrep DNA/RNA FFPE Kit. Concerning this clone: Its antigen is currently not known. No much larger clone is present one base from it, and per-base qualities are unavailable.

Using the immunoSEQ hsTCRbeta Kit, TCR beta CDR3 regions were sequenced from DNA. The original pipeline was this. The ImmunoSEQ Analyzer was used to analyse the TCR sequencing data. T cell clonality was calculated on productive rearrangements as 1 minus Pielou's evenness. To measure T cell diversity, the inverse Simpson index was applied to productive templates. T cell density was defined as TCR beta template counts normalized to usable DNA, with usable DNA estimated by amplification and sequencing of housekeeping genes. Two-sided Kruskal-Wallis tests were used to compare TCR metrics between histologic stages. TCRdb mirrors the immuneACCESS table, restricted to in-frame sequences. Some clones are absent from its copies; in checked studies, under half trace to an unresolved V gene, and the reason for the others is unknown. V, J and clone size were drawn from that table, and D and trimming were deduced from the DNA. Counted in this sample were about 6,100 clones; approximately 80% of them appeared once. The top ten clones comprise around 6% of the sample.

Relative to germline, V is missing 0 bases and J is missing 8 bases, with 5 bases of the junction outside any gene match. From a lookup of the germline V gene, CDR1 and CDR2 are SGHRS and YFSETQ. CDR3 length: 15 amino acids, cysteine to phenylalanine. Kept here is only the CDR3 DNA, which spans 45 bases and is read in frame from base 1. Sequencing was done on a sample of FFPE adjacent normal lung tissue. The chain couples TRBV5-1 to TRBJ2-2, with TRBD2 identical over 9 junction bases. The sequence derives from an older donor with lung adenocarcinoma. The CDR3 reads CASSLDSGSSGELFF. The DNA reads as follows: TGCGCCAGCAGCTTGGATAGCGGGAGTTCAGGGGAGCTGTTTTTT.